This TCR beta chain was captured in a study of blood T cell repertoires in COVID-19. At the level of the study: The United States, Italy and Spain were the sources of the acute and convalescent COVID-19 samples. PBMCs, B-cell-depleted T cells, or T cells provided the cDNA or gDNA that made up the material.

Enrolled during active infection, Seattle patients were then followed longitudinally. Authors' analysis steps: Reference gene primer amplification in the assay estimated nucleated cell counts. Sequenced by immunoSEQ multiplex PCR; TCRdb stores in-frame clones only, minus some. That table is the source of V, J and clone size, and D and trimming were worked out from the DNA. The data show about 120,000 clones, roughly 89% seen once. The clonotype was recovered from a man aged 55 to 69 with COVID-19, enrolled during active disease. The specimen was peripheral blood.

DNA for the CDR3: TGTGCCAGCAGCTTAGGGGACAGCCTATATCAGCCCCAGCATTTT. Its translation is CASSLGDSLYQPQHF. The rearrangement joins TRBV7-8 to TRBJ1-5, with TRBD1 matching over 7 bases. The CDR3 consists of 15 residues. Trimming removed 1 base from V and 5 bases from J; junction bases left unmatched: 5. Looked up from germline, CDR1 is SGHVS and CDR2 is FQNEAQ.